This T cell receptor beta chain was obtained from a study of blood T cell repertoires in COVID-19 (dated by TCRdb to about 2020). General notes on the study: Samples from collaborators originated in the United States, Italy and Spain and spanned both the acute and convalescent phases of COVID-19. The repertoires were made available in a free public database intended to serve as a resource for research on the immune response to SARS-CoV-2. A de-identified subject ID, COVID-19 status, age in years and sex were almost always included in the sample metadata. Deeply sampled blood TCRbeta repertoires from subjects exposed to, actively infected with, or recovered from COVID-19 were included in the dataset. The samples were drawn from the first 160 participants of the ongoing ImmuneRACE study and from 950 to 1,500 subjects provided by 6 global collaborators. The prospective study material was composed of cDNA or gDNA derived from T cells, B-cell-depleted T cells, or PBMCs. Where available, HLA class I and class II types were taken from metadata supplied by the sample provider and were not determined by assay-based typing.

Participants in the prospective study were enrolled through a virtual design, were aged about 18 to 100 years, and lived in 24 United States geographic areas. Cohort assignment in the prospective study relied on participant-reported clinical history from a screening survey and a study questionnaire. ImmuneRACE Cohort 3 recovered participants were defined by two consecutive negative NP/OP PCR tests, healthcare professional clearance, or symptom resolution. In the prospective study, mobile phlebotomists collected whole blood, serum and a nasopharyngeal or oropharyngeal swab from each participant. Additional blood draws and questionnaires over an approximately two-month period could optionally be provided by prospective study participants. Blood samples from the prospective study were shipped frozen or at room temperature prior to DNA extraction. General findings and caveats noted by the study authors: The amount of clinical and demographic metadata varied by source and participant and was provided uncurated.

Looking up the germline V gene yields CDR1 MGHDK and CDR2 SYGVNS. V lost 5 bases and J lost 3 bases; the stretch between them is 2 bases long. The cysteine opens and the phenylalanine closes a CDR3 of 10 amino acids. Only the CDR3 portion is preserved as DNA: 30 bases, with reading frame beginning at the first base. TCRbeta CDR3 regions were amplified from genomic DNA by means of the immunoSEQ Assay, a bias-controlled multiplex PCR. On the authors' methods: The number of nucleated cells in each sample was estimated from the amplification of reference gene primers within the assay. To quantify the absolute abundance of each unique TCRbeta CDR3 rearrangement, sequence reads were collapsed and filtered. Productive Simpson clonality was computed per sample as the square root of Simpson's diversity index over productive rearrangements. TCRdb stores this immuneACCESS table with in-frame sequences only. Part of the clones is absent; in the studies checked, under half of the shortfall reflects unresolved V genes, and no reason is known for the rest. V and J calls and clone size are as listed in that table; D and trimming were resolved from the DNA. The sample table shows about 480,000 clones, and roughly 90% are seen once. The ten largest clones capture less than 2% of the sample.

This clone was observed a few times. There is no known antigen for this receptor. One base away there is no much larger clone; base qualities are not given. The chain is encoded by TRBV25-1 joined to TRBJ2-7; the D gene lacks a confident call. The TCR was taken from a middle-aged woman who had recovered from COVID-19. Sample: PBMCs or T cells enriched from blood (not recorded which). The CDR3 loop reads CASSHYEQYF. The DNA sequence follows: TGTGCCAGCAGTCACTACGAGCAGTACTTC.